This record looks at one T cell receptor (beta chain) sequence and its context. Germline V CDR1 and CDR2: SGHAT, FQDESV (reference sequence). Trimming pared 3 bases from V and 4 bases from J, leaving 10 bases between. This CDR3 contains 13 residues. The sample belongs to a study of blood T cell repertoires in COVID-19. At the level of the study: The samples span acute and convalescent COVID-19 from the United States, Italy and Spain. PBMCs, B-cell-depleted T cells, or T cells provided the cDNA or gDNA that made up the material.

Source study methods: Amplification with reference gene primers provided the estimates of nucleated cell counts. Clones were read by immunoSEQ multiplex PCR, and TCRdb kept only the in-frame ones, dropping some. V, J and clone size are those of that table, while D and trimming were read from the DNA. Of about 350,000 clones in the sample, 86% were seen once. Seattle-derived patients entered the study during active infection and were followed longitudinally. This TCR was recovered from a woman aged 60-70 years with COVID-19, enrolled during active disease. The chain recombines TRBV11-1 with TRBJ2-7; D uncertain. Specimen: peripheral blood. In DNA, the CDR3 is TGTGCCAGCAGCTTCGGCGGCGAATACGAGCAGTACTTC. It specifies CASSFGGEYEQYF.